This T cell receptor (beta chain) was found in a study of blood T cell repertoires in COVID-19. Overall study: From the United States, Italy and Spain came samples of acute and convalescent COVID-19. T cells, B-cell-depleted T cells, or PBMCs supplied cDNA or gDNA.

The authors' processing: Nucleated cell number was recorded as an estimate derived from reference gene primer amplification. The protocol was immunoSEQ multiplex PCR, while the TCRdb copy is restricted to in-frame clones and leaves out a portion. The D gene and trimming were derived from the DNA, and the V and J assignments and clone size from that table. The table shows some 310,000 clones, with around 90% occurring only once. Germline-derived CDR1 and CDR2 are SQVTM and ANQGSEA. The CDR3 length is 13 residues. Trimming at V came to 8 bases and at J to 6 bases, leaving 6 bases not matched to a gene. Seattle enrolled patients during active infection and tracked them longitudinally. This clone was seen just once.

The source of this sequence is a woman between 35 and 50 years old with COVID-19, enrolled during active disease. The V gene is TRBV29-1, the J gene TRBJ2-3, with 12 positions matching TRBD2. Material: peripheral blood. The CDR3 sequence is CSTSSGRGDTQYF. In DNA, the CDR3 is TGCAGCACCTCTAGCGGGAGGGGGGATACGCAGTATTTT.